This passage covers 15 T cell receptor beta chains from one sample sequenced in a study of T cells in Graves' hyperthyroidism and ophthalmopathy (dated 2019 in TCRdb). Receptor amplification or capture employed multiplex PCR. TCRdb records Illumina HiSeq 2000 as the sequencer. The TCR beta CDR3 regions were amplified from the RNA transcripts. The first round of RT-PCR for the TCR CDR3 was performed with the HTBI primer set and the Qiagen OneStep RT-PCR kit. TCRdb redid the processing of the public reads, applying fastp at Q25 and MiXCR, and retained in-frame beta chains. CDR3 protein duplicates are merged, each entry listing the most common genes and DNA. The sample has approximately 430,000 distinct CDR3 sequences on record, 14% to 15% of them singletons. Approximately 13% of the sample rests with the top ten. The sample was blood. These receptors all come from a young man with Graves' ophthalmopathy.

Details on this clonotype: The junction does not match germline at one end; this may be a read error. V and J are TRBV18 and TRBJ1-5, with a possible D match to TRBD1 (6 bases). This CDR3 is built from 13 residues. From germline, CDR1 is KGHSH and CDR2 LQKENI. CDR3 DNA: TGTGCCGGCTCCAGGGGAGGGGACCAGCCCCAGCATTTT. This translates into CAGSRGGDQPQHF.

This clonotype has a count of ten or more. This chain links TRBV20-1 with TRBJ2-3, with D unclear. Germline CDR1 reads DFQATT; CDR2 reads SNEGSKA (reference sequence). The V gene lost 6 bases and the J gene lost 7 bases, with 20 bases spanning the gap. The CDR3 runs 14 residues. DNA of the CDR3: TGCAGTGCCATTGATATTAGGGCAGGAAATACGCAGTATTTT. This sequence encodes CSAIDIRAGNTQYF.

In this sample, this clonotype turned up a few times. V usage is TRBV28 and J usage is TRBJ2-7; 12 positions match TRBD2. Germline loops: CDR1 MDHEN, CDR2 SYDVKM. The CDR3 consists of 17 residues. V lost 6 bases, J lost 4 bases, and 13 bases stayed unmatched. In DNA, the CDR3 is TGTGCCAGCAGCTCCACCCTGACTAGCGGGAGACGGTACGAGCAGTACTTC. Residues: CASSSTLTSGRRYEQYF.

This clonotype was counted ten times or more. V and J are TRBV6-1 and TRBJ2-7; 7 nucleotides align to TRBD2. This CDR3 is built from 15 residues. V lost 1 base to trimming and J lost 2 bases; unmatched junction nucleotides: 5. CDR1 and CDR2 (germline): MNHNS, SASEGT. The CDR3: CASSEGTSDAYEQYF. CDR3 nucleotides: TGTGCCAGCAGTGAAGGTACTAGCGACGCCTACGAGCAGTACTTC.

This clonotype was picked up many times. The CDR3 loop reads CASSPLSPGAYEQYF. CDR3 coding DNA: TGTGCCAGCAGTCCCCTTAGCCCGGGGGCCTACGAGCAGTACTTC. The chain links TRBV28 to TRBJ2-7; tentatively, D is TRBD2 (6 bases). V gave up 5 bases and J gave up 2 bases, with 16 bases separating them. The CDR3 has 15 residues. Germline assignment: CDR1 MDHEN and CDR2 SYDVKM. The whole variable domain, remainder taken from reference TRBV28 and TRBJ2-7, is DVKVTQSSRYLVKRTGEKVFLECVQDMDHENMFWYRQDPGLGLRLIYFSYDVKMKEKGDIPEGYSVSREKKERFSLILESASTNQTSMYLCASSPLSPGAYEQYFGPGTRLTVT.

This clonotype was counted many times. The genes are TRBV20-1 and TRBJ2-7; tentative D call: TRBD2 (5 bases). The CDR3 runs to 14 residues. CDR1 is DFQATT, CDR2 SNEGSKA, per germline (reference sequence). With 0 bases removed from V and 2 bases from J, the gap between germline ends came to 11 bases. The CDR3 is CSARDSRGPYEQYF. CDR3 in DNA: TGCAGTGCTAGAGATTCCCGGGGTCCCTACGAGCAGTACTTC.

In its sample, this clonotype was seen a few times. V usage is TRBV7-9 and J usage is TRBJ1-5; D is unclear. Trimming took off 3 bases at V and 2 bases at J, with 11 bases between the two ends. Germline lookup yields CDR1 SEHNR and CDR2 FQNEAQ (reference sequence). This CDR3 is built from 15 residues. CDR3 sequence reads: CASSFGLGGNQPQHF. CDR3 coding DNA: TGTGCCAGCAGCTTTGGTCTCGGGGGCAATCAGCCCCAGCATTTT. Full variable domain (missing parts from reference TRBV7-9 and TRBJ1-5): DTGVSQNPRHKITKRGQNVTFRCDPISEHNRLYWYRQTLGQGPEFLTYFQNEAQLEKSRLLSDRFSAERPKGSFSTLEIQRTEQGDSAMYLCASSFGLGGNQPQHFGDGTRLSIL.

The DNA for the CDR3 is TGTGCCAGCAGGAACCCGGAGTTCTACAATGAGCAGTTCTTC. Translation gives CASRNPEFYNEQFF. This chain links TRBV7-8 with TRBJ2-1; D ambiguous. Per germline, CDR1 SGHVS and CDR2 FQNEAQ. The CDR3 is 14 amino acids. V lost 6 bases to trimming and J lost 3 bases, with 12 bases between them.

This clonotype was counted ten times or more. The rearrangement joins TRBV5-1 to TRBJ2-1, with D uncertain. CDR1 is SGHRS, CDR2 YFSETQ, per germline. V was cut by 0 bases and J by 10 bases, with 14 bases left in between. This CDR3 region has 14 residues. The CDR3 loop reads CASSLAGQAFEQFF. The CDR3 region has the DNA TGCGCCAGCAGCTTGGCCGGGCAAGCGTTCGAGCAGTTCTTC.

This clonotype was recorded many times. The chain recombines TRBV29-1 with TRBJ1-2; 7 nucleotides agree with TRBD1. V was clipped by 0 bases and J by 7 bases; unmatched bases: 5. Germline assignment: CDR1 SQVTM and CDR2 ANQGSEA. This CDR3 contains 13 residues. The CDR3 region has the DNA TGCAGCGTTGAAGATCGACAGGGCTTTGGCTACACCTTC. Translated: CSVEDRQGFGYTF.

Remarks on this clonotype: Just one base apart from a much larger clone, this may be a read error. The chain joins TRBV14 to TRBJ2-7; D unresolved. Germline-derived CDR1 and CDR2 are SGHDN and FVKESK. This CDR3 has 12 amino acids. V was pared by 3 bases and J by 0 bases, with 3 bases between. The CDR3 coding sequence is TGTGCCAGCAGCCAGTTCTCCTACGAGCAGTACTTC. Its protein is CASSQFSYEQYF.

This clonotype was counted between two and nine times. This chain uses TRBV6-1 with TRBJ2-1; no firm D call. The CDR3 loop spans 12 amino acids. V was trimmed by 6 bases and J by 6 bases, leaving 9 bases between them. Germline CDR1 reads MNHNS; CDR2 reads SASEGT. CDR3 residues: CASRAGSNEQFF. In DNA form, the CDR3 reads TGTGCCAGCAGAGCCGGGTCCAATGAGCAGTTCTTC.

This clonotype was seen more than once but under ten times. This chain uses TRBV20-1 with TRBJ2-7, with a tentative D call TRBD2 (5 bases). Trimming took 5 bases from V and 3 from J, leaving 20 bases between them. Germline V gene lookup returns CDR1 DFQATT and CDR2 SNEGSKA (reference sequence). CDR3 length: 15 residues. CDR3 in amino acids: CSAYSVTEDIYEQYF. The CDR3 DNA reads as TGCAGTGCTTACTCCGTGACGGAGGATATCTACGAGCAGTACTTC.

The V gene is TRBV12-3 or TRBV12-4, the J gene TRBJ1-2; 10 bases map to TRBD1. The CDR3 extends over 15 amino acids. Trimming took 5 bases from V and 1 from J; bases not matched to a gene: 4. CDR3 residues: CASSPGQGLNYGYTF. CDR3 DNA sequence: TGTGCCAGCAGTCCGGGACAGGGGCTTAACTATGGCTACACCTTC.

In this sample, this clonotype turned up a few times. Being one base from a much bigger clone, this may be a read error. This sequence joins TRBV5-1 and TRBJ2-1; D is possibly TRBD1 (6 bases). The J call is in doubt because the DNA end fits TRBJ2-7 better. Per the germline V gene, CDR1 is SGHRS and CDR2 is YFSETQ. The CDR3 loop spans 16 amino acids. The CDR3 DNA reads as TGCGCCAGCAGGGAAGGGGACGGCCAGGGGTACAATGAGCAGTACTTC. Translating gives CASREGDGQGYNEQYF.